This entry describes one T cell receptor beta chain. Antigen specificity is unknown. Germline V gives CDR1 MGHDK, CDR2 SYGVNS. V lost 3 bases, J lost 2 bases, and 10 bases stayed unmatched. The CDR3 extends over 18 amino acids. The sample belongs to a study of cytomegalovirus exposure and HLA in healthy donors. The overall study: Findings of an earlier analysis included 110 million or so unique TCR beta sequences from roughly 200 million T cells. Overall study findings and caveats: TCR beta V segments were, for the most part, productive about 87% or about 30% of the time in an earlier analysis.

Researchers ran the PCR with 60 Vbeta and 13 Jbeta primers. The method was immunoSEQ multiplex PCR; TCRdb's version includes in-frame clones alone and lacks a portion of them. The table has over 30,000 clones, roughly 88% seen once. Sequencing was carried out using PBMCs. The rearrangement uses TRBV25-1 and TRBJ2-3; 11 bases are a match to TRBD1. The receptor was derived from a woman under 30 in good health and CMV-seronegative. CDR3 DNA: TGTGCCAGCAGTGATGGGACAGGGGGGGGGAAGTTCACAGATACGCAGTATTTT. It encodes CASSDGTGGGKFTDTQYF.